One and the same sample provided the 15 T cell receptor beta chains below, sequenced in a study of blood T cell repertoires in COVID-19. The data were produced by immunoSEQ multiplex PCR, yet TCRdb's version contains in-frame clones alone and is incomplete. The sample lists 20,000 to 25,000 clones, more than 80% occurring once. Material for sequencing was peripheral blood. The receptors come from a human donor in a cohort sampled during active COVID-19.

The CDR3, as DNA: TGTGCCAGCAGCTTAGGAGGGCGCTTCGACGAGCAGTACGTC. It specifies CASSLGGRFDEQYV. J is TRBJ2-7 and V is TRBV7-9, with a possible D match to TRBD2 (5 bases). Trimming shortened V by 1 base and J by 5 bases, and 12 bases separated the two germline ends. Germline V gene lookup returns CDR1 SEHNR and CDR2 FQNEAQ (reference sequence). This CDR3 is 14 amino acids long.

V usage is TRBV7-9 and J usage is TRBJ2-7, with 7 bases aligning to TRBD1. Trimming took 5 bases from V and 6 from J; bases not matched to a gene: 7. The CDR3 loop spans 13 amino acids. CDR1 is SEHNR, CDR2 FQNEAQ, per germline (reference sequence). This CDR3 reads CASSPTGVGEQYV. CDR3 coding DNA: TGTGCCAGCAGCCCAACAGGGGTGGGCGAGCAGTACGTC.

This clone was recorded a few times. V is TRBV19 and J is TRBJ2-1; 7 positions agree with TRBD2. The V and J ends lost 0 bases and 2 bases, in that order; junction bases with no gene match: 4. The germline gives CDR1 LNHDA, CDR2 SQIVND (reference sequence). This CDR3 comprises 16 residues. Here the CDR3 reads CASSIEGDYPYNEQFF. The CDR3, as DNA: TGTGCCAGTAGTATAGAAGGGGACTACCCCTACAATGAGCAGTTCTTC.

The CDR3 reads CASSRSSGETQYF. The CDR3 DNA is TGCGCCAGCAGCAGGTCTAGCGGAGAGACCCAGTACTTC. J is TRBJ2-5 and V is TRBV5-1, with TRBD2 identical over 7 bases. Germline trimming cut 4 bases from V and 4 bases from J; bases unmatched to any gene: 4. Germline CDR1 and CDR2: SGHRS and YFSETQ. The CDR3 has 13 residues.

V usage is TRBV28 and J usage is TRBJ2-2, with D possibly TRBD1 on 5 matching bases. The CDR3 is 13 residues long. Germline V gene sequence: CDR1 MDHEN, CDR2 SYDVKM. Trimming removed 8 bases from V and 5 bases from J, with 12 bases in between. DNA for the CDR3: TGTGCCAGCGGCCTGGGGCCGACCGGGGAGCTGTTTTTT. Translated, it gives CASGLGPTGELFF.

The rearrangement links TRBV7-2 to TRBJ2-3; 7 positions agree with TRBD1. Germline-derived CDR1 and CDR2 are SGHTA and FQGNSA. V gave up 4 bases and J gave up 0 bases; unmatched junction bases: 4. The CDR3 extends over 15 amino acids. CDR3 region: CASSSNRGSTDTQYF. CDR3 nucleotide sequence: TGTGCCAGCAGCTCGAACAGGGGAAGCACAGATACGCAGTATTTT.

The chain couples TRBV7-9 to TRBJ2-1; TRBD1 matches 9 bases. Germline V gene lookup returns CDR1 SEHNR and CDR2 FQNEAQ (reference sequence). The CDR3 covers 15 residues. V trimming: 8 bases; J trimming: 1 base; junction bases outside the gene matches: 6. The CDR3 bases are TGTGCCAGCGGAGAACAGGGGGCATCCTACAATGAGCAGTTCTTC. It translates to CASGEQGASYNEQFF.

V and J are TRBV11-2 and TRBJ2-5, with TRBD2 matching 9 bases. CDR3 length equals 17 residues. V shed 4 bases, J shed 2 bases, and the junction held 11 bases outside the gene matches. The V gene's germline CDR1 is SGHAT and CDR2 FQNNGV. The CDR3 DNA reads as TGTGCCAGCAGCTGGGCCTCAGTAGCGGGAGCACAAGAGACCCAGTACTTC. Protein: CASSWASVAGAQETQYF.

J is TRBJ1-5 and V is TRBV2; 9 bases are a match to TRBD1. Germline CDR1 and CDR2: SNHLY and FYNNEI. With 10 bases clipped from V and 1 base from J, the junction kept 11 bases outside the gene matches. The CDR3 is made up of 16 amino acids. CDR3 DNA: TGTGCCACCTATCCGGGACAGGGAGGGAGCAATCAGCCCCAGCATTTT. Amino acids: CATYPGQGGSNQPQHF.

The chain has TRBV3-1 (or the pseudogene TRBV3-2) and TRBJ2-7; TRBD2 agrees at 9 bases. V gave up 5 bases and J gave up 3 bases; unmatched junction bases: 8. Germline V gene lookup returns CDR1 LGHDT and CDR2 YNNKEL (reference sequence). The CDR3 length is 15 residues. The CDR3 bases are TGTGCCAGCAGCGGGGGGGTAGCGGGAGTCTACGAGCAGTACGTC. Its translation is CASSGGVAGVYEQYV.

The chain has TRBV7-9 and TRBJ1-2; TRBD1 aligns across 8 bases. Germline values: CDR1 SEHNR, CDR2 FQNEAQ (reference sequence). The length of the CDR3 is 17 residues. V shed 6 bases and J 4 bases; nucleotides not matched to a gene: 16. Here the CDR3 reads CASSHRAPGDRGYGYTF. The CDR3 coding sequence is TGTGCCAGCAGTCATAGGGCCCCCGGTGACAGGGGCTATGGCTACACCTTC. The variable domain in full, completed from reference TRBV7-9 and TRBJ1-2, reads DTGVSQNPRHKITKRGQNVTFRCDPISEHNRLYWYRQTLGQGPEFLTYFQNEAQLEKSRLLSDRFSAERPKGSFSTLEIQRTEQGDSAMYLCASSHRAPGDRGYGYTFGSGTRLTVV.

V is TRBV19 and J is TRBJ2-5, with TRBD2 identical over 9 bases. After removal of 3 bases from V and 2 bases from J, the junction contained 4 bases not matched to a gene. Per germline, CDR1 LNHDA and CDR2 SQIVND (reference sequence). CDR3 length: 15 residues. The CDR3 DNA sequence: TGTGCCAGTAGTATCGAGCGGGAGGAACAAGAGACCCAGTACTTC. As protein: CASSIEREEQETQYF.

The gene calls are TRBV5-6 and TRBJ2-3; 12 positions match TRBD2. Germline loops: CDR1 SGHDT, CDR2 YYEEEE. This CDR3 contains 16 residues. V lost 1 base to trimming and J lost 1 base; unmatched junction nucleotides: 1. CDR3 nucleotides: TGTGCCAGCAGCTTGCTAGCGGGAGGGGGCACAGATACGCAGTATTTT. As protein: CASSLLAGGGTDTQYF.

This rearrangement joins TRBV2 to TRBJ2-3, with 7 nucleotides matching TRBD2. The CDR3 loop spans 14 amino acids. Trimming removed 5 bases from V and 1 base from J; junction bases left unmatched: 3. From germline, CDR1 is SNHLY and CDR2 FYNNEI. The CDR3 DNA sequence: TGTGCCAGCAGTACCAGCGGGGGCACAGATACGCAGTATTTT. Protein: CASSTSGGTDTQYF.

The V gene is TRBV6-4, the J gene TRBJ2-7, with 13 bases identical to TRBD2. Germline CDR1 MRHNA, CDR2 SNTAGT. The length of the CDR3 is 18 residues. V trimming: 3 bases; J trimming: 1 base; junction bases outside the gene matches: 9. The CDR3 reads CASSDPGLAGVESYEQYV. CDR3 DNA: TGTGCCAGCAGTGATCCCGGACTAGCGGGGGTGGAGTCCTACGAGCAGTACGTC.